Below are 29 T cell receptor beta chains sequenced from a single sample in a study of control samples from healthy donors and cancer patients. Libraries were prepared by immunoSEQ multiplex PCR; TCRdb keeps only in-frame clonotypes and omits some of them. The sample shows about 130,000 clones, 85% to 95% of them seen only once. The sequencing input was PBMCs. These receptors were obtained from a man over 45 with head and neck cancer.

The chain is built from TRBV12-3 or TRBV12-4 and TRBJ1-6; the D is unclear. The CDR3 extends over 12 amino acids. Trimming removed 4 bases from V and 11 bases from J, with 9 bases in between. CDR3 loop: CASSSPRTPLHF. The CDR3, as DNA: TGTGCCAGCAGTTCCCCGAGGACACCCCTCCACTTT.

The chain combines TRBV4-1 with TRBJ1-1; D gene ambiguous. CDR1 MGHRA and CDR2 YSYEKL come from the germline V gene. The CDR3 consists of 15 residues. Trimming left V 0 bases short and J 2 bases short, with 10 bases between. The CDR3 DNA sequence: TGCGCCAGCAGCCAAGATCGGGGAGTTAACACTGAAGCTTTCTTT. It codes for CASSQDRGVNTEAFF.

The V gene is TRBV6-2 or TRBV6-3, the J gene TRBJ2-1; 12 positions match TRBD2. From germline, CDR1 is MNHEY and CDR2 SVGEGT. V dropped 6 bases and J dropped 10; count of bases not matched to a gene: 7. CDR3 length equals 14 residues. The CDR3 spells CASSPSGGAREQFF. The CDR3 DNA is TGTGCCAGCAGCCCTAGCGGGGGGGCACGGGAGCAGTTCTTC.

The genes are TRBV13 and TRBJ1-2; TRBD1 matches 8 bases. Germline V gene sequence: CDR1 PRHDT, CDR2 FYEKMQ (reference sequence). This CDR3 contains 14 residues. With V trimmed by 3 bases and J by 7 bases, 7 bases remained unmatched. The CDR3 protein is CASSFETGDSGYTF. CDR3 DNA: TGTGCCAGCAGCTTTGAGACAGGGGATAGTGGCTACACCTTC. The full variable domain, its missing parts supplied by reference TRBV13 and TRBJ1-2, is AAGVIQSPRHLIKEKRETATLKCYPIPRHDTVYWYQQGPGQDPQFLISFYEKMQSDKGSIPDRFSAQQFSDYHSELNMSSLELGDSALYFCASSFETGDSGYTFGSGTRLTVV.

This sequence joins TRBV9 and TRBJ1-4; 11 positions match TRBD1. This CDR3 has 17 residues. J lost 7 bases, V lost 3 bases, and 11 bases had no gene match. In germline, CDR1 is SGDLS, CDR2 YYNGEE. CDR3 sequence: CASSARRDRGRGEKLFF. CDR3 nucleotide sequence: TGTGCCAGCAGCGCCCGAAGGGACAGGGGGAGGGGTGAAAAACTGTTTTTT.

This chain joins TRBV12-3 or TRBV12-4 and TRBJ1-2; D ambiguous. There are 12 residues in the CDR3. The germline V and J ends were trimmed by 5 bases and 1 base, with 5 bases remaining between them. CDR3 sequence: CASSRVNYGYTF. The CDR3 nucleotides read TGTGCCAGCAGTAGGGTTAACTATGGCTACACCTTC.

CDR3 residues: CASSTVNSPLHF. The CDR3, as DNA: TGTGCCAGTTCGACCGTTAATTCACCCCTCCACTTT. The V gene is TRBV7-9, the J gene TRBJ1-6, with D unclear. CDR1 is SEHNR and CDR2 is FQNEAQ in the germline V gene (reference sequence). Between the trimmed V and J ends, which lost 9 bases and 6 bases, there was a span of 9 bases. CDR3 length equals 12 residues.

CDR3 loop: CASSDSAYYNEQFF. CDR3 DNA sequence: TGTGCCAGCAGTGATTCAGCCTATTACAATGAGCAGTTCTTC. The rearrangement uses TRBV2 and TRBJ2-1, with unresolved D. This CDR3 has 14 amino acids. CDR1 and CDR2 from the germline V gene are SNHLY and FYNNEI. The V and J ends lost 3 bases and 4 bases respectively, with 10 bases between them.

The rearrangement links TRBV3-1 (or the pseudogene TRBV3-2) to TRBJ1-4; 7 bases are a match to TRBD1. The V and J ends lost 0 bases and 9 bases, in that order; junction bases with no gene match: 13. The CDR3 loop spans 17 amino acids. The germline gives CDR1 LGHDT, CDR2 YNNKEL (reference sequence). This chain's CDR3 is CASSQDLPGTVRKKLFF. The CDR3 DNA reads TGTGCCAGCAGCCAAGATCTGCCCGGGACAGTTCGGAAAAAACTGTTTTTT.

The chain combines TRBV27 with TRBJ1-5; no clear D gene. This CDR3 region has 15 residues. Trimming removed 3 bases from V and 0 bases from J, with 9 bases in between. CDR1 is MNHEY, CDR2 SMNVEV, per germline (reference sequence). CDR3: CASSLSAYSNQPQHF. The CDR3 DNA is TGTGCCAGCAGTTTGTCAGCTTATAGCAATCAGCCCCAGCATTTT.

The chain uses TRBV28 and TRBJ1-2, with no clear D. Germline lookup yields CDR1 MDHEN and CDR2 SYDVKM. With 5 bases removed from V and 3 bases from J, the gap between germline ends came to 10 bases. The CDR3 is 13 residues long. CDR3 sequence reads: CASSPSVDYGYTF. The CDR3 region has the DNA TGTGCCAGCAGTCCGTCCGTGGACTATGGCTACACCTTC.

The rearrangement joins TRBV9 to TRBJ2-2, with D perhaps matching TRBD2 (6 bases). This CDR3 has 17 amino acids. Trimming shortened V by 3 bases and J by 1 base, and 16 bases separated the two germline ends. Germline V gives CDR1 SGDLS, CDR2 YYNGEE. Here the CDR3 reads CASSGDPARGNTGELFF. CDR3 DNA: TGTGCCAGCAGCGGGGACCCGGCGCGGGGGAACACCGGGGAGCTGTTTTTT.

This clone was picked up one time. The chain carries TRBV19 and TRBJ2-7; 9 nucleotides line up with TRBD1. The CDR3 spans 14 residues. J lost 3 bases, V lost 8 bases, and 8 bases had no gene match. Germline loops: CDR1 LNHDA, CDR2 SQIVND (reference sequence). CDR3 region: CASARGTGIYEQYF. DNA for the CDR3: TGTGCCAGTGCGAGGGGGACAGGGATCTACGAGCAGTACTTC.

V gene TRBV5-1 combines with J gene TRBJ1-1; D is ambiguous. This CDR3 comprises 13 residues. With 4 bases removed from V and 0 bases from J, the gap between germline ends came to 7 bases. The germline gives CDR1 SGHRS, CDR2 YFSETQ. This CDR3 reads CASSPRLNTEAFF. CDR3 nucleotides: TGCGCCAGCAGCCCACGTTTGAACACTGAAGCTTTCTTT.

To note about this clone: One end of the junction does not line up with germline, which may come from a read error. The chain uses TRBV29-1 and TRBJ2-7; perhaps TRBD1 as D (6 bases). Germline V gives CDR1 SQVTM, CDR2 ANQGSEA. The CDR3 has 13 amino acids. This CDR3 is CSVQGISGVAESF. In DNA form, the CDR3 reads TGCAGCGTCCAGGGGATTTCAGGGGTCGCCGAGAGCTTC.

The rearrangement joins TRBV30 to TRBJ2-1; TRBD2 might be the D (5 bases). Germline-derived CDR1 and CDR2 are GTSNPN and SVGIG (reference sequence). The V end was cut by 2 bases, the J end by 12 bases, with 11 bases between. This CDR3 region has 11 residues. CDR3 residues: CAWSSGPGQFF. The CDR3 DNA reads TGTGCCTGGAGTAGCGGTCCGGGGCAGTTCTTC.

The chain links TRBV5-1 to TRBJ1-1; TRBD1 is a possible D gene (5 bases). Trimming removed 4 bases from V and 4 bases from J, with 20 bases in between. The germline gives CDR1 SGHRS, CDR2 YFSETQ. The CDR3 runs to 16 residues. Here the CDR3 reads CASSPRDLQRGTEAFF. DNA of the CDR3: TGCGCCAGCAGCCCCCGGGACCTTCAGAGAGGCACTGAAGCTTTCTTT.

The gene calls are TRBV5-1 and TRBJ1-2; D remains ambiguous. This CDR3 is built from 14 residues. The germline gives CDR1 SGHRS, CDR2 YFSETQ. V was shortened by 4 bases and J by 2 bases, with 12 bases between the two germline ends. CDR3 sequence (DNA): TGCGCCAGCAGCGAGACGGCGACAAACTATGGCTACACCTTC. Its protein is CASSETATNYGYTF.

The gene calls are TRBV6-2 or TRBV6-3 and TRBJ2-2, with D possibly being TRBD2 (5 bases). V was shortened by 1 base and J by 4 bases, with 10 bases between the two germline ends. Germline lookup yields CDR1 MNHEY and CDR2 SVGEGT. This CDR3 spans 15 amino acids. CDR3 loop: CASSYYSGSTGELFF. CDR3 nucleotides: TGTGCCAGCAGTTACTACTCGGGGAGCACCGGGGAGCTGTTTTTT.

The rearrangement joins TRBV23-1 to TRBJ2-4, with D hard to call. Being an ORF, TRBV23-1 has a function that is uncertain. The CDR3 has 15 residues. The V and J ends lost 4 bases and 4 bases respectively, with 14 bases between them. CDR3 DNA: TGCGCCAGCAGTCGAGCAGCTAAGGAGAAAAACATTCAGTACTTC. Encoded protein: CASSRAAKEKNIQYF.

The chain links TRBV30 to TRBJ1-2; TRBD1 might be the D (6 bases). The CDR3 loop spans 12 amino acids. Per the germline V gene, CDR1 is GTSNPN and CDR2 is SVGIG (reference sequence). The ends were cut back, 8 bases at V and 8 bases at J, with 18 bases in the middle. The CDR3 region is CARHWGAGGYTF. DNA for the CDR3: TGTGCCCGGCACTGGGGGGCTGGGGGCTACACCTTC. The whole variable domain, remainder taken from reference TRBV30 and TRBJ1-2, is SQTIHQWPATLVQPVGSPLSLECTVEGTSNPNLYWYRQAAGRGLQLLFYSVGIGQISSEVPQNLSASRPQDRQFILSSKKLLLSDSGFYLCARHWGAGGYTFGSGTRLTVV.

The V gene is TRBV5-5, the J gene TRBJ1-4; D uncertain. Germline V CDR1 and CDR2: SGHKS, YYEKEE (reference sequence). The V end was cut by 1 base, the J end by 3 bases, with 10 bases between. This CDR3 is 15 amino acids long. Here the CDR3 reads CASSLSRLSNEKLFF. DNA of the CDR3: TGTGCCAGCAGCTTGAGCAGACTCTCTAATGAAAAACTGTTTTTT.

The chain carries TRBV5-1 and TRBJ2-7; possibly TRBD1 for D (6 bases). Trimming pared 3 bases from V and 1 base from J, leaving 8 bases between. Germline CDR1 reads SGHRS; CDR2 reads YFSETQ. CDR3 length: 13 amino acids. This chain's CDR3 is CASSSTGSYEQYF. Written as DNA, the CDR3 is TGCGCCAGCAGCTCAACAGGGTCCTACGAGCAGTACTTC.

The rearrangement links TRBV5-1 to TRBJ1-2; 8 bases are a match to TRBD1. The junction had 16 bases not matched to a gene; V was cut back by 0 bases and J by 6 bases. This CDR3 is 18 amino acids long. The germline gives CDR1 SGHRS, CDR2 YFSETQ. The CDR3 reads CASSLVNPLRTGFHGYTF. As DNA, the CDR3 is TGCGCCAGCAGCTTGGTCAACCCGTTACGGACAGGGTTTCATGGCTACACCTTC. Combining the CDR3 with reference TRBV5-1 and TRBJ1-2 gives the whole variable domain KAGVTQTPRYLIKTRGQQVTLSCSPISGHRSVSWYQQTPGQGLQFLFEYFSETQRNKGNFPGRFSGRQFSNSRSEMNVSTLELGDSALYLCASSLVNPLRTGFHGYTFGSGTRLTVV.

This clone was recorded only once. The chain combines TRBV7-9 with TRBJ1-1; D remains unclear. The CDR3 extends over 8 amino acids. Trimming shortened V by 10 bases and J by 10 bases, and 7 bases separated the two germline ends. Germline V CDR1 and CDR2: SEHNR, FQNEAQ (reference sequence). The CDR3 spells CAIQTAFF. The CDR3, as DNA: TGTGCCATCCAGACAGCTTTCTTT.

The V and J genes are TRBV19 and TRBJ1-1, with TRBD1 as a possible D gene (6 bases). Germline V gives CDR1 LNHDA, CDR2 SQIVND (reference sequence). The CDR3 runs 13 residues. V shed 7 bases and J shed 6 bases, with 15 bases lying between them. CDR3 in DNA: TGTGCCAGTAAGGGGGAGGGAGCGGCTGAAGCTTTCTTT. Translation: CASKGEGAAEAFF.

The chain combines TRBV5-1 with TRBJ2-3, with D uncertain. V was clipped by 0 bases and J by 2 bases, with 10 bases between them. Per germline, CDR1 SGHRS and CDR2 YFSETQ. CDR3 length equals 15 residues. The CDR3 sequence: CASSLVGRITDTQYF. DNA for the CDR3: TGCGCCAGCAGCTTGGTGGGTAGAATCACAGATACGCAGTATTTT.

The V call is TRBV7-9, the J call TRBJ2-5; D unclear. This CDR3 has 13 amino acids. The germline V gene encodes CDR1 SEHNR and CDR2 FQNEAQ (reference sequence). V was shortened by 0 bases and J by 3 bases, with 5 bases between the two germline ends. CDR3 nucleotide sequence: TGTGCCAGCAGCTTAGCGCCTAAAGAGACCCAGTACTTC. Translating gives CASSLAPKETQYF. Full variable domain (rest looked up from reference TRBV7-9 and TRBJ2-5): DTGVSQNPRHKITKRGQNVTFRCDPISEHNRLYWYRQTLGQGPEFLTYFQNEAQLEKSRLLSDRFSAERPKGSFSTLEIQRTEQGDSAMYLCASSLAPKETQYFGPGTRLLVL.

The chain combines TRBV12-3 or TRBV12-4 with TRBJ2-1, with D uncertain. V lost 3 bases and J lost 6, with 3 bases in between. The CDR3 runs 11 residues. The CDR3 nucleotides are TGTGCCAGCAGTTTCGTCAATGAGCAGTTCTTC. This encodes CASSFVNEQFF.